The 32 T cell receptor beta chains given below trace back to one sample, sequenced in a study of cytomegalovirus exposure and HLA in healthy donors (TCRdb year 2017). Libraries came from the immunoSEQ multiplex PCR assay. For the multiplex PCR, a mixture combining 60 forward primers for TCR Vbeta segments and 13 reverse primers for TCR Jbeta segments was used. The immuneACCESS repertoire file appears here via TCRdb, limited to in-frame rearrangements. These files lack a portion of the clones; in checked studies, under half of the deficit traces to unresolved V genes, and the cause of the others is not known. This sample gives 50,000 to 65,000 clones in total; over 60% of them show up just once. In total, the top ten clones hold around a quarter of the sample. The sample consisted of PBMCs. All receptors derive from a man aged 45-60 years in good health and CMV-seropositive.

V usage is TRBV19 and J usage is TRBJ1-3; D is unresolved. Deletions cut 3 bases from V and 0 bases from J, with 6 bases between. The CDR3 totals 14 residues. Germline CDR1 and CDR2: LNHDA and SQIVND (reference sequence). CDR3 in amino acids: CASSMQSSGNTIYF. In nucleotides, the CDR3 is TGTGCCAGTAGTATGCAGTCCTCTGGAAACACCATATATTTT.

The V call is TRBV19, the J call TRBJ1-1; D uncertain. The V end was cut by 7 bases, the J end by 0 bases, with 9 bases between. CDR3 length: 13 amino acids. The germline V gene encodes CDR1 LNHDA and CDR2 SQIVND (reference sequence). The CDR3 here is CASMGRVNTEAFF. The CDR3 coding sequence is TGTGCCAGTATGGGCAGAGTGAACACTGAAGCTTTCTTT.

A few counts support this clone. The junction shows a germline mismatch at one end, possibly a read error. The chain couples TRBV6-1 to TRBJ2-4, with D perhaps TRBD1 (5 bases). Germline loops: CDR1 MNHNS, CDR2 SASEGT. CDR3 length equals 14 residues. CDR3 in DNA: TGTGCCATCAGTGAAGCGTGGGGCCCCAACATTCAGTACTTC. This sequence encodes CAISEAWGPNIQYF.

The chain couples TRBV7-2 to TRBJ1-2; 8 nucleotides align to TRBD1. CDR1 is SGHTA, CDR2 FQGNSA, per germline. The CDR3 has 14 residues. The ends lost 5 bases at V and 4 bases at J; junction bases unmatched: 6. The CDR3 DNA follows: TGTGCCAGCAGCCCGCGGGGGACAGGCTATGGCTACACCTTC. It encodes CASSPRGTGYGYTF.

The chain employs TRBV25-1 and TRBJ2-3; 10 bases fit TRBD2. The length of the CDR3 is 16 residues. Germline values: CDR1 MGHDK, CDR2 SYGVNS. Germline trimming cut 5 bases from V and 3 bases from J; bases unmatched to any gene: 8. The DNA for the CDR3 is TGTGCCAGCAGTCCCTCCGGGACTAGCGTAACAGATACGCAGTATTTT. Translation: CASSPSGTSVTDTQYF.

This chain uses TRBV5-6 with TRBJ2-1; tentative D call: TRBD2 (6 bases). This CDR3 contains 11 residues. V shed 3 bases and J shed 8 bases, with 6 bases lying between them. Per the germline V gene, CDR1 is SGHDT and CDR2 is YYEEEE. The CDR3 sequence is CASSWGDEQFF. CDR3 DNA sequence: TGTGCCAGCAGCTGGGGGGATGAGCAGTTCTTC.

The chain couples TRBV10-3 to TRBJ1-2, with 9 bases fitting TRBD1. The CDR3 has 13 amino acids. Germline CDR1 reads ENHRY; CDR2 reads SYGVKD. The V segment lost 7 bases and the J segment 5 bases; nucleotides outside the gene matches: 5. The CDR3 bases are TGTGCCATCAACTTCGGGACAGGGTATGGCTACACCTTC. This encodes CAINFGTGYGYTF.

The V and J genes are TRBV5-6 and TRBJ2-7, with 7 bases matching TRBD2. The V gene end was trimmed by 8 bases and the J gene end by 4 bases; junction bases not matched to a gene: 9. This CDR3 spans 13 amino acids. Per the germline V gene, CDR1 is SGHDT and CDR2 is YYEEEE. The CDR3 spells CARKRLALYEQYF. CDR3 sequence (DNA): TGTGCCAGAAAGAGACTAGCCCTATACGAGCAGTACTTC.

This chain connects TRBV11-2 to TRBJ2-5, with 14 bases identical to TRBD2. The V gene's germline CDR1 is SGHAT and CDR2 FQNNGV. With V trimmed by 4 bases and J by 4 bases, 8 bases remained unmatched. The CDR3 is made up of 17 amino acids. CDR3 sequence reads: CASSSGTSGGTGETQYF. CDR3 in DNA: TGTGCCAGCAGCTCCGGGACTAGCGGGGGTACGGGAGAGACCCAGTACTTC.

The J gene is TRBJ1-1, the V gene TRBV18; a weak D match, TRBD1 (6 bases). Germline V gives CDR1 KGHSH, CDR2 LQKENI. Trimming shortened V by 3 bases and J by 0 bases, and 14 bases separated the two germline ends. This CDR3 has 16 residues. The CDR3 region has the DNA TGTGCCAGCTCACCGAGACAGGCCGATATGAACACTGAAGCTTTCTTT. It yields the protein CASSPRQADMNTEAFF.

This clone was found a few times. J is TRBJ2-2 and V is TRBV19, with 7 bases aligning to TRBD2. The CDR3 sequence is 13 residues long. Germline V gene sequence: CDR1 LNHDA, CDR2 SQIVND (reference sequence). The CDR3 region has the DNA TGTGCTTCGGCGGGAGTCGACACCGGGGAGCTGTTTTTT. Its translation is CASAGVDTGELFF.

The gene calls are TRBV5-5 and TRBJ1-5; TRBD1 matches 9 bases. This CDR3 has 15 residues. V was pared by 4 bases and J by 6 bases, with 8 bases of the junction left unmatched. Germline V gene sequence: CDR1 SGHKS, CDR2 YYEKEE (reference sequence). The CDR3 reads CASSVRDRETQPQHF. In DNA form, the CDR3 reads TGTGCCAGCAGCGTCCGGGACAGGGAGACTCAGCCCCAGCATTTT.

The CDR3 region has the DNA TGTGCCAGCAGTATGTACAGGGAAGGCAATCAGCCCCAGCATTTT. The encoded protein is CASSMYREGNQPQHF. The chain employs TRBV27 and TRBJ1-5, with D tentatively TRBD1 (6 bases). Germline CDR1 and CDR2: MNHEY and SMNVEV (reference sequence). V was pared by 5 bases and J by 2 bases, with 13 bases between. The length of the CDR3 is 15 residues.

The chain couples TRBV6-6 to TRBJ2-7, with 10 bases fitting TRBD1. Trimming removed 2 bases from V and 4 bases from J; junction bases left unmatched: 5. Germline V CDR1 and CDR2: MNHNY, SVGAGI (reference sequence). This CDR3 region has 15 residues. The CDR3 DNA sequence: TGTGCCAGCAGTTACATCGGACAGGGGGTTTACGAGCAGTACTTC. It codes for CASSYIGQGVYEQYF.

The V call is TRBV30, the J call TRBJ1-3; TRBD1 might be the D (6 bases). The germline CDR1 and CDR2 sequences are GTSNPN and SVGIG (reference sequence). This CDR3 spans 17 amino acids. V was shortened by 0 bases and J by 0 bases, with 15 bases between the two germline ends. Written as DNA, the CDR3 is TGTGCCTGGAGTGTGAGTCAGAGACAGGTCTCTGGAAACACCATATATTTT. Its protein product is CAWSVSQRQVSGNTIYF.

The rearrangement uses TRBV6-1 and TRBJ1-2, with TRBD1 matching 10 bases. V dropped 3 bases and J dropped 1; count of bases not matched to a gene: 5. The CDR3 totals 16 residues. CDR1 and CDR2 (germline): MNHNS, SASEGT. The DNA for the CDR3 is TGTGCCAGCAGTGACGGGACAGGGGCAAATAACTATGGCTACACCTTC. It is translated as CASSDGTGANNYGYTF.

This rearrangement joins TRBV10-1 to TRBJ2-7; 12 bases line up with TRBD1. Trimming cost V 4 bases and J 5 bases; bases outside gene matches: 3. Germline V gene data show CDR1 as WNHNN and CDR2 as SYGVQD (reference sequence). CDR3 length equals 14 residues. CDR3 residues: CASSAGTGGNEQYF. In DNA form, the CDR3 reads TGCGCCAGCAGTGCCGGGACAGGGGGCAACGAGCAGTACTTC.

This clone was detected only a few times. The rearrangement joins TRBV7-9 to TRBJ2-5; D might be TRBD1 or TRBD2, each matching 5 bases. The J call may be in error: the DNA end matches TRBJ2-7 better. This CDR3 comprises 13 residues. Germline V gene sequence: CDR1 SEHNR, CDR2 FQNEAQ (reference sequence). Here the CDR3 reads CASSLGPGGEQYF. The CDR3 DNA reads as TGTGCCAGCAGCTTGGGACCTGGGGGCGAGCAGTACTTC.

Notes on this clone: The sample carries other DNA sequences with the same CDR3. This chain connects TRBV30 to TRBJ2-7; TRBD1 might be the D (5 bases). CDR3 length equals 12 residues. Looked up from germline, CDR1 is GTSNPN and CDR2 is SVGIG (reference sequence). The V end was cut by 1 base, the J end by 3 bases, with 7 bases between. The CDR3 here is CAWSAQGYEQYF. The CDR3 DNA sequence: TGTGCCTGGAGTGCCCAGGGCTACGAGCAGTACTTC.

V is TRBV10-3 and J is TRBJ2-3; D unclear. Germline V gives CDR1 ENHRY, CDR2 SYGVKD. V lost 11 bases and J 0 bases, leaving 9 bases between the germline ends. This CDR3 is built from 12 residues. Here the CDR3 reads CAFGPSTDTQYF. The DNA of the CDR3 is TGTGCCTTCGGTCCTAGCACAGATACGCAGTATTTT.

This clone appeared a few times. V and J are TRBV7-9 and TRBJ2-3; maybe TRBD1 (6 bases). Trimming removed 5 bases at V and 2 bases at J, with 11 bases between. The germline V gene has CDR1 SEHNR and CDR2 FQNEAQ (reference sequence). The CDR3 contains 14 residues. CDR3 sequence: CASSAGQYTDTQYF. CDR3 bases: TGTGCCAGCAGCGCTGGACAGTACACAGATACGCAGTATTTT.

As concerns this clone: The CDR3 does not close with the conserved phenylalanine or tryptophan, likely indicating a read error. The chain uses TRBV2 and TRBJ1-6; TRBD1 aligns across 9 bases. This CDR3 has 13 amino acids. After removal of 9 bases from V and 7 bases from J, the junction contained 4 bases not matched to a gene. The V gene's germline CDR1 is SNHLY and CDR2 FYNNEI. Here the CDR3 reads CARQGAFNSPLHV. CDR3 sequence (DNA): TGTGCCAGACAGGGGGCTTTCAATTCACCCCTCCACGTT.

This clone was counted once. The J gene is TRBJ2-3, the V gene TRBV7-9, with 10 bases aligning to TRBD2. The CDR3 covers 19 residues. Losses at the gene ends were 3 bases for V and 2 bases for J; bases not matched to a gene: 14. CDR1 and CDR2 (germline): SEHNR, FQNEAQ (reference sequence). The CDR3 loop is CASSFPLTLGTSDTDTQYF. The CDR3 region has the DNA TGTGCCAGCAGCTTCCCCTTAACCCTCGGGACTAGCGACACAGATACGCAGTATTTT.

V usage is TRBV5-6 and J usage is TRBJ1-6; 7 bases agree with TRBD1. V lost 3 bases to trimming and J lost 8 bases; unmatched junction nucleotides: 2. CDR1 is SGHDT, CDR2 YYEEEE, per germline. This CDR3 is built from 13 residues. CDR3: CASSYDRDSPLHF. CDR3 coding DNA: TGTGCCAGCAGCTATGACAGGGATTCACCCCTCCACTTT.

V is TRBV7-9 and J is TRBJ2-7; D is possibly TRBD1 (6 bases). Trimming took 5 bases from V and 2 from J, leaving 13 bases between them. Germline V lookup: CDR1 SEHNR, CDR2 FQNEAQ (reference sequence). The CDR3 runs to 14 residues. The CDR3: CASSPRTVPYEQYF. The DNA of the CDR3 is TGTGCCAGCAGCCCCCGGACAGTCCCCTACGAGCAGTACTTC.

This clone was detected only a few times. The J gene is TRBJ2-3, the V gene TRBV7-2; D perhaps matches TRBD1 (5 bases). The germline V gene has CDR1 SGHTA and CDR2 FQGNSA. Trimming took 5 bases from V and 0 from J, leaving 18 bases between them. The CDR3 totals 17 residues. CDR3 residues: CASSTVLWTISTDTQYF. CDR3 sequence (DNA): TGTGCCAGCAGCACGGTCCTCTGGACAATTAGCACAGATACGCAGTATTTT.

This clone was detected a few times. The chain uses TRBV7-2 and TRBJ2-7; no clear D. This CDR3 is built from 12 residues. The germline V and J ends were trimmed by 4 bases and 3 bases, with 7 bases remaining between them. CDR1 is SGHTA and CDR2 is FQGNSA in the germline V gene. The CDR3 sequence is CASSSGYYEQYF. The CDR3 coding sequence is TGTGCCAGCAGCTCCGGGTACTACGAGCAGTACTTC.

The gene calls are TRBV10-3 and TRBJ2-5; D might be TRBD2 (6 bases). CDR1 is ENHRY and CDR2 is SYGVKD in the germline V gene. V was clipped by 8 bases and J by 4 bases, with 17 bases between them. The CDR3 totals 14 residues. CDR3 nucleotides: TGTGCCATCTCTCCCGGCCGGGGGACAGAGACCCAGTACTTC. Its translation: CAISPGRGTETQYF.

The rearrangement joins TRBV28 to TRBJ2-1; 8 bases line up with TRBD2. The junction had 10 bases not matched to a gene; V was cut back by 8 bases and J by 7 bases. This CDR3 spans 14 amino acids. Germline V gives CDR1 MDHEN, CDR2 SYDVKM. CDR3 DNA sequence: TGTGCCAGCTTTGGCGGGAGGAACGGGAATGAGCAGTTCTTC. It specifies CASFGGRNGNEQFF.

This sequence joins TRBV15 and TRBJ1-1, with 8 bases aligning to TRBD1. V was clipped by 4 bases and J by 4 bases; unmatched bases: 5. The CDR3 contains 14 residues. Per the germline V gene, CDR1 is LNHNV and CDR2 is YYDKDF (reference sequence). CDR3 nucleotides: TGTGCCACCAGCACAGGGACAGGCGGCACTGAAGCTTTCTTT. Protein product: CATSTGTGGTEAFF.

The chain employs TRBV13 and TRBJ1-6, with D possibly TRBD1 on 5 matching bases. The germline V gene has CDR1 PRHDT and CDR2 FYEKMQ (reference sequence). The CDR3 contains 15 residues. V lost 5 bases and J 3 bases, leaving 11 bases between the germline ends. The CDR3: CASSRQGIYNSPLHF. For the CDR3, the DNA is TGTGCCAGCAGCCGGCAGGGAATCTATAATTCACCCCTCCACTTT.

The V call is TRBV7-2, the J call TRBJ1-5; the match to TRBD1 covers 8 bases. Trimming took 2 bases from V and 10 from J; bases not matched to a gene: 10. Germline V CDR1 and CDR2: SGHTA, FQGNSA. This CDR3 has 15 residues. Here the CDR3 DNA reads TGTGCCAGCAGCTTATGGAGACAGGGGAAAGGACCCCAGCATTTT. Its protein is CASSLWRQGKGPQHF.